The clone carrying this T cell receptor beta chain appeared a few times. Antigen specificity is unknown. This record comes from a study of T-cell reconstitution after alpha-beta-depleted transplantation in children. Study-level points and caveats: Reportedly, alpha-beta T cells present about two months post-transplant originated from several hundred expanded clones of graft origin.

The CDR3 spans 17 residues. V lost 0 bases to trimming and J lost 0 bases, with 16 bases between them. Germline loops: CDR1 SGHRS, CDR2 YFSETQ. Using unique molecular identifiers, the investigators prepared the TCRbeta library. TCRdb re-called the PCR reads through MiXCR, storing one row per CDR3 protein. Of about 610,000 distinct CDR3 sequences in the sample, approximately 30% were seen once. The chain has TRBV5-1 and TRBJ2-7, with D unclear. The starting material was PBMCs, obtained before TCRalphabeta/CD19-depleted stem cell transplant. This sequence originates from a boy under two years old with Wiskott-Aldrich syndrome, due to receive a stem cell transplant. The CDR3 nucleotides are TGCGCCAGCAGCTTGGAAATGAGGCGGCCATTCTCCTACGAGCAGTACTTC. Its translation is CASSLEMRRPFSYEQYF.